This entry describes one TCR beta chain. The data were obtained in a study of T cell responses to AZD1222 COVID-19 vaccine. Produced via immunoSEQ multiplex PCR; TCRdb's table is partial and in-frame only. Of about 180,000 clones in the sample, about 90% were seen once. The germline V gene encodes CDR1 SGHRS and CDR2 YFSETQ. Trimming pared 4 bases from V and 5 bases from J, leaving 18 bases between. The CDR3 length is 15 residues. The origin of this receptor is an adult in good health. The input for sequencing was peripheral blood, taken on day 0 of AZD1222 vaccination. The V call is TRBV5-1, the J call TRBJ1-2; D gene ambiguous. The CDR3 sequence: CASSLESTFEYGYTF. In DNA form, the CDR3 reads TGCGCCAGCAGCCTTGAGTCAACTTTTGAATATGGCTACACCTTC.